The T cell receptor (beta chain) under discussion was sequenced for a study of Ad26.COV2.S vaccination and SARS-CoV-2 variants. Overall study: Of the COV1001 trial arms, the Ad26.COV2.S arm included the donor. Administration of Ad26.COV2.S was intramuscular, either once or twice 56 days apart.

Sample treatment: around 19 received Ad26.COV2.S at low or high dose, single or two shots; a few received placebo; per-sample allocation not given. Sampling occurred on day 63 after the first vaccine or placebo injection. Sequenced by immunoSEQ multiplex PCR; TCRdb stores in-frame clones only, minus some. This table has hundreds of thousands of clones, about 87% appearing once. Study findings and constraints: People who got the vaccine had more spike-specific TCR breadth than people who got placebo.

A remark on this clone: Its specificity is unknown.

Trimming pared 2 bases from V and 2 bases from J, leaving 6 bases between. The CDR3 runs to 13 residues. Germline V gene sequence: CDR1 KGHSH, CDR2 LQKENI. The V and J genes are TRBV18 and TRBJ2-5; D remains unclear. The sequences come from peripheral blood, collected in a trial of Ad26.COV2.S vaccine versus placebo. The sequence came from a person aged 18-60 years who received the Ad26.COV2.S COVID-19 vaccine or a placebo. The CDR3 DNA sequence: TGTGCCAGCTCACCAGTGAATCAAGAGACCCAGTACTTC. Amino acid sequence: CASSPVNQETQYF. Full variable domain (missing parts from reference TRBV18 and TRBJ2-5): NAGVMQNPRHLVRRRGQEARLRCSPMKGHSHVYWYRQLPEEGLKFMVYLQKENIIDESGMPKERFSAEFPKEGPSILRIQQVVRGDSAAYFCASSPVNQETQYFGPGTRLLVL.